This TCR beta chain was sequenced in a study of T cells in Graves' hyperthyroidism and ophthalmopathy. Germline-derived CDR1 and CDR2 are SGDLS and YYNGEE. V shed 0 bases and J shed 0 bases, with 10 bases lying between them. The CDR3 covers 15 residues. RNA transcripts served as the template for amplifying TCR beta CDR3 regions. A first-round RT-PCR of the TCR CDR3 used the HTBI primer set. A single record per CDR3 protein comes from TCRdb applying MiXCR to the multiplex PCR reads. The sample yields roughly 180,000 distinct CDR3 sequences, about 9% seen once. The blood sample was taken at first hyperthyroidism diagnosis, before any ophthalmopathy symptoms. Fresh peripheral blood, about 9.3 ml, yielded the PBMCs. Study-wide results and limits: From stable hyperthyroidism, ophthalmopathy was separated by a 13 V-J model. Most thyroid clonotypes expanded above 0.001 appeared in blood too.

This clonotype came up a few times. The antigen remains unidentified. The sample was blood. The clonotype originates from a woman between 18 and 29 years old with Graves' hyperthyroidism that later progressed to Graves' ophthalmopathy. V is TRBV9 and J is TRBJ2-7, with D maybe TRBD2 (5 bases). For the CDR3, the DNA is TGTGCCAGCAGCGTAGCGACGGGGAGCTCCTACGAGCAGTACTTC. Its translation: CASSVATGSSYEQYF.